One and the same sample provided the 30 T cell receptor beta chains below, sequenced in a study of blood T cell repertoires in COVID-19 (dated by TCRdb to the early 2020s). The protocol used for the library was the immunoSEQ multiplex PCR assay. TCRdb limited this immuneACCESS table to in-frame rearrangements with V and J called. A share of clones is missing; checked studies link under half to unresolved V genes, and the rest is unexplained. The sample contains some 30,000 clones, roughly 80% of them found a single time. The top ten clonotypes cover roughly 9.8% of the sample. Sequences were obtained from peripheral blood. The receptors stem from a man of 80 years or more with active COVID-19.

The V call is TRBV7-9, the J call TRBJ2-1; a weak D match, TRBD2 (5 bases). The length of the CDR3 is 13 residues. In germline, CDR1 is SEHNR, CDR2 FQNEAQ (reference sequence). Trimming removed 2 bases at V and 6 bases at J, with 8 bases between. The CDR3 here is CASSLSSGNEQFF. The CDR3 nucleotides are TGTGCCAGCAGCTTATCCAGCGGCAATGAGCAGTTCTTC.

The rearrangement joins TRBV5-1 to TRBJ2-1; 8 bases align to TRBD1. This CDR3 is 14 amino acids long. In germline, CDR1 is SGHRS, CDR2 YFSETQ. V trimming: 2 bases; J trimming: 9 bases; junction bases outside the gene matches: 7. In DNA form, the CDR3 reads TGCGCCAGCAGCTTCTCACAGGGGGTCAGTGAGCAGTTCTTC. It specifies CASSFSQGVSEQFF.

This clone has a single count. Here the CDR3 reads CASSSTGGINQPQHF. For the CDR3, the DNA is TGTGCCAGCAGTTCTACAGGGGGTATCAATCAGCCCCAGCATTTT. This chain uses TRBV6-5 with TRBJ1-5; 8 nucleotides line up with TRBD1. The V gene's germline CDR1 is MNHEY and CDR2 SVGAGI. The CDR3 has 15 amino acids. The V gene end was trimmed by 4 bases and the J gene end by 3 bases; junction bases not matched to a gene: 5.

V usage is TRBV30 and J usage is TRBJ1-1, with 7 bases fitting TRBD1. The CDR3 spans 14 residues. Germline V gene data show CDR1 as GTSNPN and CDR2 as SVGIG (reference sequence). J lost 6 bases, V lost 0 bases, and 7 bases had no gene match. CDR3 protein: CAWSVDRARPEAFF. CDR3 nucleotides: TGTGCCTGGAGTGTAGACAGGGCCAGACCTGAAGCTTTCTTT. The full variable domain, with the rest looked up from reference TRBV30 and TRBJ1-1, is SQTIHQWPATLVQPVGSPLSLECTVEGTSNPNLYWYRQAAGRGLQLLFYSVGIGQISSEVPQNLSASRPQDRQFILSSKKLLLSDSGFYLCAWSVDRARPEAFFGQGTRLTVV.

CDR3 sequence (DNA): TGTGCCAGCCGGAGACAGGGATCCTACGAGCAGTACTTC. This codes for CASRRQGSYEQYF. The genes are TRBV19 and TRBJ2-7, with 7 nucleotides matching TRBD1. This CDR3 contains 13 residues. The J segment lost 1 base and the V segment lost 9 bases, leaving 6 bases of the junction unmatched. The germline V gene has CDR1 LNHDA and CDR2 SQIVND (reference sequence).

The chain is built from TRBV6-1 and TRBJ1-2; tentatively, D is TRBD1 (6 bases). Trimming cost V 0 bases and J 8 bases, with 19 bases left between them. The CDR3 is made up of 16 amino acids. Looked up from germline, CDR1 is MNHNS and CDR2 is SASEGT. The CDR3 nucleotides are TGTGCCAGCAGTGAAGCAAAAAGAAGGACAGTTAGCGGCTACACCTTC. Amino acids: CASSEAKRRTVSGYTF.

This clone was counted between two and nine times. The rearrangement links TRBV12-1 to TRBJ2-2; the table names TRBD2, a call not compared with the DNA. TRBV12-1 is described as a pseudogene. This CDR3 comprises 14 residues. The chain's CDR3 is CASRTSGGTGELFF. CDR3 sequence (DNA): TGTGCCAGCAGGACTAGCGGTGGGACCGGGGAGCTGTTTTTT.

The chain couples TRBV29-1 to TRBJ1-1, with D possibly being TRBD1 (6 bases). V lost 1 base, J lost 1 base, and 10 bases lay in between. The germline V gene has CDR1 SQVTM and CDR2 ANQGSEA. This CDR3 has 14 residues. The CDR3 coding sequence is TGCAGCGTTGAAGCAACAGGGAGGAACACTGAAGCTTTCTTT. This translates into CSVEATGRNTEAFF.

CDR3 sequence: CASMKGAPEAFF. The CDR3 DNA reads as TGTGCCAGCATGAAGGGGGCTCCTGAAGCTTTCTTT. The chain recombines TRBV14 with TRBJ1-1; TRBD1 matches at 7 bases. J gave up 6 bases and V 7 bases, and 5 bases lay outside the gene matches. Germline CDR1 and CDR2: SGHDN and FVKESK. The CDR3 is made up of 12 amino acids.

This clone has only a few counts. This chain links TRBV5-6 with TRBJ2-3; TRBD2 is a possible D gene (6 bases). There are 14 residues in the CDR3. Per germline, CDR1 SGHDT and CDR2 YYEEEE. The germline V and J ends were trimmed by 3 bases and 0 bases, with 8 bases remaining between them. The CDR3 sequence is CASSSGTSTDTQYF. In DNA form, the CDR3 reads TGTGCCAGCAGCTCCGGGACTAGCACAGATACGCAGTATTTT.

This chain links TRBV23-1 with TRBJ2-5; 7 bases line up with TRBD2. TRBV23-1 is reported as an ORF; its role is uncertain. CDR3 size: 14 residues. Trimming at V came to 9 bases and at J to 5 bases, leaving 12 bases not matched to a gene. In DNA, the CDR3 is TGCGCCAGGGACCAGAGGGAGGGTGAGGAGACCCAGTACTTC. It encodes CARDQREGEETQYF.

CDR3 amino acids: CASSPFADRAGNTIYF. The CDR3 DNA follows: TGTGCCAGCAGCCCCTTTGCCGACAGGGCTGGAAACACCATATATTTT. The chain is built from TRBV7-9 and TRBJ1-3, with 7 bases matching TRBD1. Per the germline V gene, CDR1 is SEHNR and CDR2 is FQNEAQ (reference sequence). The trim removed 5 bases at V and 2 bases at J, leaving 9 bases unmatched. This CDR3 is built from 16 residues.

Only one count was recorded for this clone. J is TRBJ2-7 and V is TRBV6-2 or TRBV6-3, with 7 bases aligning to TRBD1. V gave up 5 bases and J gave up 4 bases; unmatched junction bases: 11. CDR1 is MNHEY, CDR2 SVGEGT, per germline. This CDR3 is built from 15 residues. The CDR3 region has the DNA TGTGCCAGCAGTGCTAGGGGACAGCGCGGATACGAGCAGTACTTC. This codes for CASSARGQRGYEQYF.

The rearrangement joins TRBV29-1 to TRBJ1-5, with TRBD1 identical over 7 bases. CDR1 is SQVTM, CDR2 ANQGSEA, per germline. This CDR3 contains 13 residues. Trimming at V came to 8 bases and at J to 4 bases, leaving 8 bases not matched to a gene. CDR3 region: CSFSRGENQPQHF. For the CDR3, the DNA is TGCAGCTTCTCCAGGGGGGAGAATCAGCCCCAGCATTTT.

The rearrangement uses TRBV9 and TRBJ1-5; a weak D match, TRBD1 (5 bases). Trimming pared 4 bases from V and 7 bases from J, leaving 12 bases between. Germline V CDR1 and CDR2: SGDLS, YYNGEE. This CDR3 region has 13 residues. CDR3: CASSPTGGQPQHF. The DNA of the CDR3 is TGTGCCAGCAGCCCCACGGGGGGACAGCCCCAGCATTTT.

CDR3 bases: TGTGCCTGGGTGAGGACAGAAAATATTTATGGCTACACCTTC. Protein: CAWVRTENIYGYTF. V and J are TRBV30 and TRBJ1-2; D is possibly TRBD1 (6 bases). The ends were cut back, 5 bases at V and 5 bases at J, with 18 bases in the middle. The CDR3 has 14 residues. Germline V lookup: CDR1 GTSNPN, CDR2 SVGIG (reference sequence).

This chain connects TRBV5-1 to TRBJ1-4; possible D gene TRBD1, 6 bases. Looked up from germline, CDR1 is SGHRS and CDR2 is YFSETQ. The V end was cut by 0 bases, the J end by 8 bases, with 11 bases between. CDR3 size: 14 residues. DNA of the CDR3: TGCGCCAGCAGCTTGGACAGGGTGGGGGAAAAACTGTTTTTT. Protein product: CASSLDRVGEKLFF.

The rearrangement links TRBV5-1 to TRBJ1-1; D gene unclear. CDR3 length equals 14 residues. The V gene lost 4 bases and the J gene lost 1 base, with 11 bases spanning the gap. Germline V gives CDR1 SGHRS, CDR2 YFSETQ. CDR3 amino acids: CASSPRVQNTEAFF. The DNA for the CDR3 is TGCGCCAGCAGCCCCCGGGTACAGAACACTGAAGCTTTCTTT.

The chain combines TRBV11-2 with TRBJ2-3; the match to TRBD1 covers 9 bases. CDR1 and CDR2 from the germline V gene are SGHAT and FQNNGV. This CDR3 spans 12 amino acids. V lost 3 bases and J lost 10; bases outside the gene matches: 2. The CDR3 loop reads CASSLGQGPQYF. The CDR3 DNA reads as TGTGCCAGCAGCTTGGGACAGGGCCCGCAGTATTTT.

This clone was picked up one time. The chain carries TRBV5-1 and TRBJ1-1, with D uncertain. The CDR3 totals 14 residues. Trimming left V 0 bases short and J 2 bases short, with 8 bases between. Looked up from germline, CDR1 is SGHRS and CDR2 is YFSETQ. For the CDR3, the DNA is TGCGCCAGCAGCTTGGCGGCAGGAAACACTGAAGCTTTCTTT. This translates into CASSLAAGNTEAFF.

V gene TRBV21-1 combines with J gene TRBJ1-6. TRBV21-1 is listed as a pseudogene. The CDR3 runs to 17 residues. CDR3 DNA: TGTGCCAGCAGCAAAGAAGAGGGGGGGGGCGCGTCCTCACCCCTCCACTTT. Residues: CASSKEEGGGASSPLHF.

This chain joins TRBV6-1 and TRBJ1-6, with D unclear. This CDR3 has 14 amino acids. Germline assignment: CDR1 MNHNS and CDR2 SASEGT. V was pared by 1 base and J by 3 bases, with 4 bases between. The CDR3 DNA is TGTGCCAGCAGTGAAGTCAGCTATAATTCACCCCTCCACTTT. Translation: CASSEVSYNSPLHF.

This chain uses TRBV5-5 with TRBJ1-5; D is unresolved. Germline assignment: CDR1 SGHKS and CDR2 YYEKEE (reference sequence). This CDR3 is built from 13 residues. The V and J ends lost 1 base and 4 bases respectively, with 6 bases between them. CDR3 region: CASSLTVNQPQHF. Written as DNA, the CDR3 is TGTGCCAGCAGCTTGACAGTTAATCAGCCCCAGCATTTT. Full variable domain (missing parts from reference TRBV5-5 and TRBJ1-5): DAGVTQSPTHLIKTRGQQVTLRCSPISGHKSVSWYQQVLGQGPQFIFQYYEKEERGRGNFPDRFSARQFPNYSSELNVNALLLGDSALYLCASSLTVNQPQHFGDGTRLSIL.

This clone is termed medium-sized. The J gene is TRBJ2-7, the V gene TRBV2, with a weak D call TRBD2 (6 bases). The germline gives CDR1 SNHLY, CDR2 FYNNEI. This CDR3 spans 14 amino acids. V was shortened by 3 bases and J by 2 bases, with 11 bases between the two germline ends. The CDR3 coding sequence is TGTGCCAGCAGTGATCACGGGGGAGCCTACGAGCAGTACTTC. Amino acid sequence: CASSDHGGAYEQYF. The variable domain in full, with the rest retrieved from reference TRBV2 and TRBJ2-7, is EPEVTQTPSHQVTQMGQEVILRCVPISNHLYFYWYRQILGQKVEFLVSFYNNEISEKSEIFDDQFSVERPDGSNFTLKIRSTKLEDSAMYFCASSDHGGAYEQYFGPGTRLTVT.

The rearrangement joins TRBV19 to TRBJ1-5; D unresolved. This CDR3 has 14 amino acids. CDR1 is LNHDA and CDR2 is SQIVND in the germline V gene (reference sequence). Trimming left V 7 bases short and J 6 bases short, with 16 bases between. CDR3 nucleotide sequence: TGTGCCAGTATGATCTCGGGAGTCGGTCAGCCCCAGCATTTT. Translated, it gives CASMISGVGQPQHF.

This chain connects TRBV5-1 to TRBJ1-5; maybe TRBD1 (5 bases). The CDR3 has 17 amino acids. CDR1 and CDR2 from the germline V gene are SGHRS and YFSETQ. Trimming took off 0 bases at V and 2 bases at J, with 15 bases between the two ends. The CDR3 loop reads CASSLVPGGRGNQPQHF. In DNA form, the CDR3 reads TGCGCCAGCAGCTTGGTACCGGGGGGGAGAGGCAATCAGCCCCAGCATTTT.

This chain joins TRBV6-6 and TRBJ2-7; TRBD1 matches 9 bases. V shed 0 bases, J shed 2 bases, and the junction held 2 bases outside the gene matches. Germline V gene lookup returns CDR1 MNHNY and CDR2 SVGAGI (reference sequence). The CDR3 extends over 15 amino acids. The CDR3, as DNA: TGTGCCAGCAGTTACTCGACAGGGGGAACCTACGAGCAGTACTTC. This gives the protein CASSYSTGGTYEQYF.

In nucleotides, the CDR3 is TGTGCCAGCAGTTACTCAATACAGGGGGCTGGAAACACCATATATTTT. Translating it yields CASSYSIQGAGNTIYF. This rearrangement joins TRBV6-6 to TRBJ1-3, with 8 nucleotides matching TRBD1. Trimming cost V 0 bases and J 2 bases; bases outside gene matches: 3. Germline assignment: CDR1 MNHNY and CDR2 SVGAGI (reference sequence). The CDR3 sequence is 16 residues long.

As regards this clone: The sample contains more than one DNA sequence encoding this CDR3. DNA of the CDR3: TGTGCCTGGAGTGGACAGGTCCAAGAGACCCAGTACTTC. Translation gives CAWSGQVQETQYF. The rearrangement links TRBV30 to TRBJ2-5; TRBD1 is a possible D gene (6 bases). Germline CDR1 GTSNPN, CDR2 SVGIG (reference sequence). This CDR3 comprises 13 residues. The V and J ends lost 1 base and 1 base respectively, with 7 bases between them.

The chain recombines TRBV5-1 with TRBJ2-1; 9 bases agree with TRBD1. V dropped 5 bases and J dropped 8; count of bases not matched to a gene: 11. The CDR3 consists of 15 residues. From germline, CDR1 is SGHRS and CDR2 YFSETQ. CDR3 protein: CASSSGTGLLDEQFF. Written as DNA, the CDR3 is TGCGCCAGCAGTTCCGGGACAGGGCTTTTGGATGAGCAGTTCTTC.